This T cell receptor beta chain was identified in a study of CD8 T cells in ankylosing spondylitis. Findings of the study overall: There was a TCR beta motif, made of roughly eight highly homologous variants, that appeared characteristic of ankylosing spondylitis blood. Disease-linked clones reportedly concentrated significantly in matched ankylosing spondylitis synovial fluid.

There are many counts of this clonotype. Its antigen is currently unknown. As the method for making TCR beta libraries, quantitative 5'-RACE with molecular barcodes was used. One entry per CDR3 protein results from TCRdb running MiXCR on the 5' RACE reads. The repertoire includes tens of thousands of distinct CDR3 sequences, about 7% of them detected once, and about 10% sits in the top ten. V was clipped by 6 bases and J by 6 bases, with 18 bases between them. Germline V gives CDR1 SGHTA, CDR2 FQGNSA. The CDR3 contains 15 residues. This rearrangement joins TRBV7-2 to TRBJ2-4; a weak D match, TRBD2 (6 bases). Sequenced input: blood, either unsorted or a sorted T cell fraction (not recorded which). The TCR originated in a male donor with ankylosing spondylitis or in good health (not recorded which). The CDR3 sequence is CASREFGGVRNIQYF. CDR3 nucleotide sequence: TGTGCCAGCAGGGAGTTCGGAGGGGTCAGAAACATTCAGTACTTC.